Shown below are 4 T cell receptor beta chains from a single sample sequenced in a study of blood T cell repertoires in COVID-19. Libraries were prepared by immunoSEQ multiplex PCR; TCRdb keeps only in-frame clonotypes and omits some of them. The table includes 190,000 or so clones, around nine tenths detected once. Sequencing was performed on peripheral blood. The source is a man aged 40-50 years with active or convalescent COVID-19.

The chain couples TRBV4-1 to TRBJ1-6; D unresolved. The CDR3 is 15 amino acids. Germline V lookup: CDR1 MGHRA, CDR2 YSYEKL. V lost 0 bases to trimming and J lost 9 bases, with 12 bases between them. This CDR3 reads CASSQERNMGSPLHF. CDR3 nucleotides: TGCGCCAGCAGCCAAGAGAGGAACATGGGTTCACCCCTCCACTTT.

J is TRBJ2-2 and V is TRBV5-3, with D possibly TRBD1 on 6 matching bases. TRBV5-3 is treated as an ORF (open reading frame) with a function not yet certain. This CDR3 contains 15 residues. V was trimmed by 1 base and J by 5 bases, leaving 12 bases between them. The CDR3 region is CARSLQGISTGELFF. In DNA form, the CDR3 reads TGTGCCAGAAGCTTGCAGGGGATAAGTACCGGGGAGCTGTTTTTT.

This chain's CDR3 is CASSFRVSGTEAFF. The DNA for the CDR3 is TGTGCCAGCAGTTTCCGGGTTTCGGGCACTGAAGCTTTCTTT. The chain joins TRBV28 to TRBJ1-1; D remains ambiguous. V lost 3 bases and J 4 bases, leaving 12 bases between the germline ends. The CDR3 is 14 residues long. Germline V gene sequence: CDR1 MDHEN, CDR2 SYDVKM.

The chain combines TRBV10-3 with TRBJ1-4; D is uncertain. Trimming cost V 8 bases and J 0 bases, with 10 bases left between them. The CDR3 length is 14 residues. Germline loops: CDR1 ENHRY, CDR2 SYGVKD. The CDR3 DNA follows: TGTGCCATCGGCGGCGGTGCAACTAATGAAAAACTGTTTTTT. Translating it yields CAIGGGATNEKLFF.